This T cell receptor beta chain comes out of a study of early stage breast cancer tumors. Method: immunoSEQ multiplex PCR; TCRdb's copy keeps in-frame clones and lacks some. In the table there are tens of thousands of clones, around 80% of which are singletons. This clone was found a few times. The CDR3 is 17 amino acids. The V gene's germline CDR1 is MNHNS and CDR2 SASEGT. V was trimmed by 4 bases and J by 4 bases, leaving 20 bases between them. The receptor was derived from a person aged 40-50 years with breast cancer. The material sequenced was blood. This rearrangement joins TRBV6-1 to TRBJ2-1, with a weak D call TRBD2 (5 bases). The CDR3 DNA follows: TGTGCCAGCAGTGTTAATTTCGGGGTAGGTGGTTACAATGAGCAGTTCTTC. Translating it yields CASSVNFGVGGYNEQFF.